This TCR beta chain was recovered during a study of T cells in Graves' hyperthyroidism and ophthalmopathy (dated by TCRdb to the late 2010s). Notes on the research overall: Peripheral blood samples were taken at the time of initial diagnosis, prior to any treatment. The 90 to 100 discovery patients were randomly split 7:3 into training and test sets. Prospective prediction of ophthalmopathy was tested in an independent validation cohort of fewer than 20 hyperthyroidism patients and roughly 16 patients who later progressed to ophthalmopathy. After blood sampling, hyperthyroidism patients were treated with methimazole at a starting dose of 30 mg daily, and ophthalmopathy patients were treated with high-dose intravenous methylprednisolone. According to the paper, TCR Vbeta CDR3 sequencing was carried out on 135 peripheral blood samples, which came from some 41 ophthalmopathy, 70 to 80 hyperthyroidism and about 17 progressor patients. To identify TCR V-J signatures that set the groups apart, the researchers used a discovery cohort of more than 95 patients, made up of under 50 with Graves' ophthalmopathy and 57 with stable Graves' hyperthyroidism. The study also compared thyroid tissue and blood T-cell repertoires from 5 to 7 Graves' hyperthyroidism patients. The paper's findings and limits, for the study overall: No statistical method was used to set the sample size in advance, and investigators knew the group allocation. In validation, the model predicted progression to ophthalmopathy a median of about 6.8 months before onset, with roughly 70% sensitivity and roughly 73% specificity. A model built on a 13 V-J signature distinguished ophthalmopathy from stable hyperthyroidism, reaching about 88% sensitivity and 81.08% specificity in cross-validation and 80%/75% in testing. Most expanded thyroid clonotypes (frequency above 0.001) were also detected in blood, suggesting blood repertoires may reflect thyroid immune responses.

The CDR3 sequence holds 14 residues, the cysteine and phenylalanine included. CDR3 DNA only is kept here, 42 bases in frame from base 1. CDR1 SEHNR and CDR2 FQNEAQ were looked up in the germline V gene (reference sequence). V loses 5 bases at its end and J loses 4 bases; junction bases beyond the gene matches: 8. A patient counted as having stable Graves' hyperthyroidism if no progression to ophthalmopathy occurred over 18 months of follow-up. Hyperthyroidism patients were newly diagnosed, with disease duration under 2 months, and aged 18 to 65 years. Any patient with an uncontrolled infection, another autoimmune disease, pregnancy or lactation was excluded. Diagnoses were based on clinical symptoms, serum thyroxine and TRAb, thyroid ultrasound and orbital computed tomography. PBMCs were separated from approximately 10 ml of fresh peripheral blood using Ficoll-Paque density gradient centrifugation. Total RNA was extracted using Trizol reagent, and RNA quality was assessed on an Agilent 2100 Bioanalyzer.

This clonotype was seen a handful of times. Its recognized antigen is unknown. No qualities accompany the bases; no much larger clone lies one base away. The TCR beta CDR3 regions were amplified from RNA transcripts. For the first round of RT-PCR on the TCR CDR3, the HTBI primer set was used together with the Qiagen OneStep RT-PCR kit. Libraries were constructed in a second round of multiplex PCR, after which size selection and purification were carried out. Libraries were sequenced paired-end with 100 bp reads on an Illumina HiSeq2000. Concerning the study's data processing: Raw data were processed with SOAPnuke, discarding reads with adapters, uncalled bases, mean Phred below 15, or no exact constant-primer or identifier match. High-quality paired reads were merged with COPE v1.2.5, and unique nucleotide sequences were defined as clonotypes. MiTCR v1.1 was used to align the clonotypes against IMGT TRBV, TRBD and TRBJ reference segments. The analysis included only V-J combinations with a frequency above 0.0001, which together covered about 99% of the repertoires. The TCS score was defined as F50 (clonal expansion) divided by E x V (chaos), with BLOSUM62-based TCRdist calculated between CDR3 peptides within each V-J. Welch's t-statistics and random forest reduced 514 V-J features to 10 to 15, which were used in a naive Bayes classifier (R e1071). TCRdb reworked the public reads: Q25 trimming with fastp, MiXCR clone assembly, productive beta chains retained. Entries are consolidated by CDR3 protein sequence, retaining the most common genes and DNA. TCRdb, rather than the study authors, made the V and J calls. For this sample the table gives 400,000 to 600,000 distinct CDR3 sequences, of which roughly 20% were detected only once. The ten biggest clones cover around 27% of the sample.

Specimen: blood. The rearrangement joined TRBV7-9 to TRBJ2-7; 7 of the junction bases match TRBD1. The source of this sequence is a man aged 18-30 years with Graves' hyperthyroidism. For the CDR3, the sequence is CASSITGTEYEQYF. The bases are TGTGCCAGCAGCATAACCGGGACAGAGTACGAGCAGTACTTC.